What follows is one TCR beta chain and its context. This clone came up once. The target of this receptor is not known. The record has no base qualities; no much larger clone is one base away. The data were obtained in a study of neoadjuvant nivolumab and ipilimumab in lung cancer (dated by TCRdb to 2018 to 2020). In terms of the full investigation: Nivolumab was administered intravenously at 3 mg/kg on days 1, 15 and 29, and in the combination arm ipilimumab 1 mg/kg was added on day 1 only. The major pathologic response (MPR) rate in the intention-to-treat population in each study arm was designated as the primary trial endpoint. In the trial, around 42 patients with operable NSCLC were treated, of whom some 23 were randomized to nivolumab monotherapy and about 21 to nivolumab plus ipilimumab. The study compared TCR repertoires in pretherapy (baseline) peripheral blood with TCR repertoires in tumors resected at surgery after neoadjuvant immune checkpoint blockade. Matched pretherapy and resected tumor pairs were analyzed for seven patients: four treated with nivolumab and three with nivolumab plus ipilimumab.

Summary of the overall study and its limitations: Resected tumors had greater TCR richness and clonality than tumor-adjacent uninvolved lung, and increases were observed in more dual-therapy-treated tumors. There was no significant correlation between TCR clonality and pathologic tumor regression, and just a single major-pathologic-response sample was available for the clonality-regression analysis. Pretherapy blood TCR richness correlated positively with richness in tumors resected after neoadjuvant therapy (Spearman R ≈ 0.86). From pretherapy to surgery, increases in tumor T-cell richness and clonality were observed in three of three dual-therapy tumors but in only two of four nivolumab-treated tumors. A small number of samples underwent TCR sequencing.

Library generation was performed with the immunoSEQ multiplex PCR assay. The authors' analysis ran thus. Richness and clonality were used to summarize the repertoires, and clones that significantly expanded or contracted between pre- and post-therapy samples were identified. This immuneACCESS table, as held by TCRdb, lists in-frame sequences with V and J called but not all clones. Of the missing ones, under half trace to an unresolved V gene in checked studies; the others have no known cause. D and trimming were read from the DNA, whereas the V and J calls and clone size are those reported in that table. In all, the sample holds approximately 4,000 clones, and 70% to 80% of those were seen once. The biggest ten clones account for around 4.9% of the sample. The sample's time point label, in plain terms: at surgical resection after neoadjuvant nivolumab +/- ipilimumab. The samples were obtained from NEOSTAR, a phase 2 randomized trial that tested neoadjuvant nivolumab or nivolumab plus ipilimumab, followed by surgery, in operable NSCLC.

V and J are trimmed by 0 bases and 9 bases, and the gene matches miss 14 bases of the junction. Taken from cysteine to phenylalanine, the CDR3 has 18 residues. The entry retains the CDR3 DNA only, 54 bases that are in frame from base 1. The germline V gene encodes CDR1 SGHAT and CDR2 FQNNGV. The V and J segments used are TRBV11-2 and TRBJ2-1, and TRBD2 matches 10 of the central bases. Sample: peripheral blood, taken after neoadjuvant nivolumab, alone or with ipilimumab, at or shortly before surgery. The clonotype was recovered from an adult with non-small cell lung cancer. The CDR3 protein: CASSLEVSGRVYQGEQFF. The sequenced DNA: TGTGCCAGCAGCTTAGAGGTCAGCGGGAGGGTCTACCAGGGTGAGCAGTTCTTC. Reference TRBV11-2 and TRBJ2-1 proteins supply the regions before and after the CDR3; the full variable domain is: EAGVAQSPRYKIIEKRQSVAFWCNPISGHATLYWYQQILGQGPKLLIQFQNNGVVDDSQLPKDRFSAERLKGVDSTLKIQPAKLEDSAVYLCASSLEVSGRVYQGEQFFGPGTRLTVL.